Shown below are 20 T cell receptor beta chains from a single sample sequenced in a study of cytomegalovirus exposure and HLA in healthy donors. 13 Jbeta primers and 60 Vbeta primers were used for the PCR. Sequenced by immunoSEQ multiplex PCR; TCRdb stores in-frame clones only, minus some. In the table there are under 200,000 clones, 65% to 85% of which are singletons. Sequenced input: PBMCs. These TCRs come from a male donor in good health and CMV-seropositive.

The V gene is TRBV7-6, the J gene TRBJ2-1; D uncertain. V was pared by 1 base and J by 1 base, with 14 bases between. The CDR3 covers 17 residues. Germline assignment: CDR1 SGHVS and CDR2 FNYEAQ. CDR3 bases: TGTGCCAGCAGCTTAGTTATTCCCGGAGTTTCCTACAATGAGCAGTTCTTC. Encoded protein: CASSLVIPGVSYNEQFF.

This chain links TRBV19 with TRBJ1-4, with D possibly being TRBD1 (5 bases). This CDR3 comprises 15 residues. Trimming left V 5 bases short and J 3 bases short, with 13 bases between. CDR1 is LNHDA and CDR2 is SQIVND in the germline V gene (reference sequence). CDR3 residues: CASSLLWGANEKLFF. In DNA, the CDR3 is TGTGCCAGTAGTCTCCTATGGGGGGCTAATGAAAAACTGTTTTTT.

The CDR3 here is CASSLERGGLAESYNEQFF. CDR3 nucleotides: TGTGCCAGCAGCTTAGAAAGGGGTGGACTAGCAGAATCCTACAATGAGCAGTTCTTC. The V call is TRBV7-6, the J call TRBJ2-1, with 8 bases matching TRBD2. Germline loops: CDR1 SGHVS, CDR2 FNYEAQ. V lost 1 base, J lost 1 base, and 12 bases stayed unmatched. The CDR3 covers 19 residues.

The rearrangement links TRBV18 to TRBJ2-3; D perhaps matches TRBD2 (6 bases). The CDR3 is 13 amino acids. Germline CDR1 KGHSH, CDR2 LQKENI. V lost 4 bases and J 2 bases, leaving 7 bases between the germline ends. The CDR3 region has the DNA TGTGCCAGCTCACGGGAGGTCACAGATACGCAGTATTTT. It specifies CASSREVTDTQYF.

The V call is TRBV18, the J call TRBJ1-1; D is unresolved. Germline CDR1 KGHSH, CDR2 LQKENI. This CDR3 region has 16 residues. V was clipped by 3 bases and J by 5 bases, with 19 bases between them. The CDR3 sequence: CASSPGSPRGRTEAFF. In DNA form, the CDR3 reads TGTGCCAGCTCACCGGGATCACCCAGAGGGCGAACTGAAGCTTTCTTT.

The chain employs TRBV11-3 and TRBJ2-7, with TRBD1 as a possible D gene (5 bases). The germline CDR1 and CDR2 sequences are SGHNT and YENEEA. V lost 5 bases and J lost 0, with 14 bases in between. This CDR3 spans 15 amino acids. This chain's CDR3 is CASSQKTGSSYEQYF. In DNA, the CDR3 is TGTGCCAGCAGCCAAAAAACAGGAAGCTCCTACGAGCAGTACTTC.

This clone was observed a few times. The CDR3 DNA reads TGTGCCAGCAGACCCGACAGAACGAACACCGGGGAGCTGTTTTTT. This encodes CASRPDRTNTGELFF. This chain joins TRBV6-5 and TRBJ2-2; D is perhaps TRBD1 (5 bases). The CDR3 covers 15 residues. The V gene's germline CDR1 is MNHEY and CDR2 SVGAGI. Trimming left V 6 bases short and J 0 bases short, with 11 bases between.

The rearrangement links TRBV5-1 to TRBJ1-3; no definite D call. V was shortened by 5 bases and J by 0 bases, with 12 bases between the two germline ends. CDR1 SGHRS and CDR2 YFSETQ come from the germline V gene. This CDR3 contains 15 residues. The CDR3 loop is CASRERTHSGNTIYF. CDR3 DNA: TGCGCCAGCAGGGAGAGGACTCACTCTGGAAACACCATATATTTT.

The chain uses TRBV5-6 and TRBJ2-3, with TRBD1 matching over 8 bases. Per germline, CDR1 SGHDT and CDR2 YYEEEE. CDR3 length: 15 amino acids. Unmatched junction bases numbered 4, after V lost 3 bases and J lost 1 base. CDR3 residues: CASSYPGQGTDTQYF. The CDR3 DNA is TGTGCCAGCAGCTACCCGGGACAGGGCACAGATACGCAGTATTTT.

The chain carries TRBV30 and TRBJ2-2; 7 bases line up with TRBD2. The CDR3 sequence is 17 residues long. Unmatched junction bases numbered 11, after V lost 0 bases and J lost 4 bases. Per germline, CDR1 GTSNPN and CDR2 SVGIG (reference sequence). Written as DNA, the CDR3 is TGTGCCTGGAGTGTAGATTCCATGCGCGGGGGCACCGGGGAGCTGTTTTTT. This sequence encodes CAWSVDSMRGGTGELFF.

This clone was recorded a few times. The gene calls are TRBV5-6 and TRBJ1-1, with D tentatively TRBD1 (5 bases). Germline loops: CDR1 SGHDT, CDR2 YYEEEE. V lost 3 bases and J 3 bases, leaving 15 bases between the germline ends. This CDR3 comprises 15 residues. CDR3 in DNA: TGTGCCAGCAGCTCACCCGGGGGGGGTCACACTGAAGCTTTCTTT. It specifies CASSSPGGGHTEAFF.

The chain uses TRBV6-5 and TRBJ2-1, with D tentatively TRBD1 (7 bases). The CDR3 runs to 16 residues. CDR1 and CDR2 (germline): MNHEY, SVGAGI. Trimming cost V 2 bases and J 4 bases, with 15 bases left between them. This CDR3 reads CASSYLPGGIYNEQFF. The DNA of the CDR3 is TGTGCCAGCAGTTACCTGCCAGGGGGGATATACAATGAGCAGTTCTTC.

The chain employs TRBV9 and TRBJ2-1, with D hard to call. V was trimmed by 7 bases and J by 9 bases, leaving 5 bases between them. Germline CDR1 is SGDLS and CDR2 is YYNGEE. This CDR3 is 9 amino acids long. The CDR3 loop reads CASGPEQFF. CDR3 bases: TGTGCCAGCGGGCCTGAGCAGTTCTTC.

The chain employs TRBV19 and TRBJ2-3; 9 bases map to TRBD2. Germline V CDR1 and CDR2: LNHDA, SQIVND (reference sequence). The CDR3 runs to 16 residues. The J segment lost 5 bases and the V segment lost 5 bases, leaving 11 bases of the junction unmatched. The CDR3: CASSRSLAGLGDTQYF. In DNA form, the CDR3 reads TGTGCCAGTAGTCGGTCTCTAGCGGGGCTGGGAGATACGCAGTATTTT.

This clone was picked up one time. V and J are TRBV6-4 and TRBJ1-4, with TRBD1 matching over 7 bases. Trimming at V came to 4 bases and at J to 7 bases, leaving 3 bases not matched to a gene. The CDR3 consists of 13 residues. CDR1 is MRHNA, CDR2 SNTAGT, per germline. For the CDR3, the DNA is TGTGCCAGCAGTGGACAGGGCGTTGAAAAACTGTTTTTT. This codes for CASSGQGVEKLFF.

V usage is TRBV30 and J usage is TRBJ1-2, with D possibly being TRBD1 (6 bases). This CDR3 spans 13 amino acids. Germline CDR1 is GTSNPN and CDR2 is SVGIG (reference sequence). The V and J ends lost 3 bases and 4 bases respectively, with 12 bases between them. CDR3 nucleotide sequence: TGTGCCTGGAGCCTACAGGGCTCCTATGGCTACACCTTC. This sequence encodes CAWSLQGSYGYTF.

The chain uses TRBV30 and TRBJ1-1; maybe TRBD1 (5 bases). The CDR3 totals 12 residues. Trimming cost V 4 bases and J 1 base, with 7 bases left between them. The germline gives CDR1 GTSNPN, CDR2 SVGIG (reference sequence). This chain's CDR3 is CAWTRGNTEAFF. The CDR3 region has the DNA TGTGCCTGGACAAGGGGGAACACTGAAGCTTTCTTT.

V and J are TRBV5-6 and TRBJ2-7; 7 nucleotides line up with TRBD1. CDR3 length equals 14 residues. Germline values: CDR1 SGHDT, CDR2 YYEEEE. After removal of 0 bases from V and 3 bases from J, the junction contained 3 bases not matched to a gene. The CDR3 sequence is CASSLATGLYEQYF. The CDR3 nucleotides read TGTGCCAGCAGCTTGGCGACAGGGCTCTACGAGCAGTACTTC.

This clone was counted a few times. The rearrangement links TRBV7-2 to TRBJ2-2, with 7 nucleotides matching TRBD2. Trimming cost V 3 bases and J 3 bases; bases outside gene matches: 4. The CDR3 has 15 amino acids. The germline V gene encodes CDR1 SGHTA and CDR2 FQGNSA. CDR3 DNA sequence: TGTGCCAGCAGCTTGGCGGGAGCCGACACCGGGGAGCTGTTTTTT. It specifies CASSLAGADTGELFF. Drawing the rest from reference TRBV7-2 and TRBJ2-2, the complete variable domain is GAGVSQSPSNKVTEKGKDVELRCDPISGHTALYWYRQSLGQGLEFLIYFQGNSAPDKSGLPSDRFSAERTGGSVSTLTIQRTQQEDSAVYLCASSLAGADTGELFFGEGSRLTVL.

V is TRBV6-5 and J is TRBJ2-6; D remains ambiguous. The CDR3 length is 14 residues. CDR1 and CDR2 (germline): MNHEY, SVGAGI. V was shortened by 7 bases and J by 2 bases, with 9 bases between the two germline ends. CDR3 sequence: CASIERTGANVLTF. The CDR3 DNA follows: TGTGCCAGCATCGAGAGGACTGGGGCCAACGTCCTGACTTTC.